The rows below give T cell receptor beta chains drawn from one sample of a study of identical twins. TCRdb re-called the 5' RACE reads with MiXCR, one entry per CDR3 protein. Among 300,000 to 400,000 distinct CDR3 sequences, 8.5% to 10% were seen once, and the ten largest hold 8% to 9.5%. The sequenced sample was naive T cells sorted from blood. The receptors come from a woman between 50 and 59 years old in good health. Both conserved end residues are part of each CDR3. A D gene is named only where the DNA matches it firmly. Where a row states a size, it is once, few, many or the class of an expanded clone; other rows omit it.

TRBV5-1,-,TRBJ2-2,TRBD2,TGCGCCAGCAGCTTGGGACTAGCGTCGAACACCGGGGAGCTGTTTTTT,CASSLGLASNTGELFF
TRBV20-1,many,TRBJ2-2,TRBD1,TGCAGTGCAGGGGACAGGGACCTCCCCGGGGAGCTGTTTTTT,CSAGDRDLPGELFF
TRBV12-3/TRBV12-4,-,TRBJ1-1,-,TGTGCCAGCAGTTTTTTTTTAGGACAGTGGTCCGCGGCTTTCTTT,CASSFFLGQWSAAFF
TRBV29-1,-,TRBJ2-1,-,TGCAGCGTGTCTAGCTCCTACAATGAGCAGTTCTTC,CSVSSSYNEQFF
TRBV5-6,many,TRBJ2-1,-,TGTGCCAGCAGCTTAAGAACAGGGACCCCCCACAATGAGCAGTTCTTC,CASSLRTGTPHNEQFF
TRBV6-6,-,TRBJ2-1,-,TGTGCCAGCAGTTACAAAGGGACTTACCTAGGGCGGTTCTTC,CASSYKGTYLGRFF
TRBV5-1,many,TRBJ2-1,-,TGCGCCAGCACCCTTGAGGTGGCTCACTCCTACAATGAGCAGTTCTTC,CASTLEVAHSYNEQFF
TRBV11-2,few,TRBJ2-1,TRBD2,TGTGCCAGCAGCCCCCCCGGCGGGAGCCATGATGAGCAGTTCTTC,CASSPPGGSHDEQFF
TRBV30,few,TRBJ1-4,TRBD1,TGTGCCTGGAGCACCGGGACAGGGGATGAAAAACTGTTTTTT,CAWSTGTGDEKLFF
TRBV27,few,TRBJ2-7,-,TGTGCCAGCAGTTTCAACAGGGTTAAGGTCGAGCAGTACTTC,CASSFNRVKVEQYF
TRBV12-3/TRBV12-4,few,TRBJ2-4,-,TGTGCCAGCAGTCCAGGGTTTGGGCTAGCCAAAAACATTCAGTACTTC,CASSPGFGLAKNIQYF
TRBV11-2,-,TRBJ2-2,TRBD2,TGTTCCAGCAGCTTAGCGGGTAGTAACACCGGGGAGCTGTTTTTT,CSSSLAGSNTGELFF
TRBV25-1,-,TRBJ1-5,-,TGTGCCAGCAGTGATGGCGGGGGTCGGCCCCAGCATTTT,CASSDGGGRPQHF
TRBV4-1,many,TRBJ2-2,-,TGCGCCAGCAGCCAAGATAGAACCCTCCCCGGGGAGCTGTTTTTT,CASSQDRTLPGELFF
TRBV4-1,few,TRBJ1-1,-,TGCGCCAGCAGCCACATGATCAGGACGAACGGCACTGAAGCTTTCTTT,CASSHMIRTNGTEAFF
TRBV11-2,-,TRBJ2-2,-,TGTGCCAGCAGCACCACCGGGACTAACACCGGGGAGCTGTTTTTT,CASSTTGTNTGELFF
TRBV5-1,few,TRBJ1-2,-,TGCGCCAGCAGCTTGGGACAGCCTAACTATGGCTACACCTTC,CASSLGQPNYGYTF
TRBV10-3,few,TRBJ2-5,TRBD2,TGTGCCATCAGTGCTTCTAGCGGGAATTTGGGAGAGACCCAGTACTTC,CAISASSGNLGETQYF
TRBV20-1,-,TRBJ1-1,-,TGCAGTGCTAGCGTGCCTGGGTCTGAAGCTTTCTTT,CSASVPGSEAFF
TRBV4-1,many,TRBJ2-1,TRBD2,TGCGCCAGCAGCCAGGCGGGAGCCTACAATGAGCAGTTCTTC,CASSQAGAYNEQFF
TRBV11-2,few,TRBJ2-5,TRBD1,TGTGCCAGCATCGGAAGGACCGGGACAGGGGAAGAGACCCAGTACTTC,CASIGRTGTGEETQYF
TRBV12-3/TRBV12-4,many,TRBJ2-5,-,TGTGCCAGCAGTTTCGTCCAAGGCGAGACCCAGTACTTC,CASSFVQGETQYF
TRBV6-5,many,TRBJ1-1,-,TGTGCCAGCAGTCAGGCTGTCTACACTGAAGCTTTCTTT,CASSQAVYTEAFF
TRBV6-5,-,TRBJ2-1,TRBD2,TGTGCCAGCAGTCCATCCCCTAGCGGGAACTACAATGAGCAGTTCTTC,CASSPSPSGNYNEQFF